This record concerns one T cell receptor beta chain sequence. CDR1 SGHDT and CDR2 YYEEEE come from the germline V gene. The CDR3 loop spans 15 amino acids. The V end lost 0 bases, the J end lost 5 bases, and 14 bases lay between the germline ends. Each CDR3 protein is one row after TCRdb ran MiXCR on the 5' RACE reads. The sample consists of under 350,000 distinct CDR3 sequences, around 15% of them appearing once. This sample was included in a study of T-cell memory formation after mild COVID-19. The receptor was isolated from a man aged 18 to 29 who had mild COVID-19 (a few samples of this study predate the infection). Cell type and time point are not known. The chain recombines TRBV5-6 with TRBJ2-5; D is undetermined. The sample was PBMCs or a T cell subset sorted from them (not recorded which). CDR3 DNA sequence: TGTGCCAGCAGCTTGGATAGGTGGTCCGGCGAGACCCAGTACTTC. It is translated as CASSLDRWSGETQYF.